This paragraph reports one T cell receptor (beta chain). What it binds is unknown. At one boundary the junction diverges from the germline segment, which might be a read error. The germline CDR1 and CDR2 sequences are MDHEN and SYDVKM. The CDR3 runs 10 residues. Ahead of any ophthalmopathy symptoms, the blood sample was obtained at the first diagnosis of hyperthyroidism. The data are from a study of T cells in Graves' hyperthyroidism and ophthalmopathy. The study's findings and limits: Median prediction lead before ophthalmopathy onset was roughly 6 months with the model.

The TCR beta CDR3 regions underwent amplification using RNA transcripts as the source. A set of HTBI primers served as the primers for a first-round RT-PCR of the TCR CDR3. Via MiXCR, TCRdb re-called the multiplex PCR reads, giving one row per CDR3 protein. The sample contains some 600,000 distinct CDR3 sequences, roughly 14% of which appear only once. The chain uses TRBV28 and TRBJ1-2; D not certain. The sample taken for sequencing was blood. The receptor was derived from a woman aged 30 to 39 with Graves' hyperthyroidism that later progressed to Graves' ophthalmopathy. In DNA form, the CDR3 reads TGCGCCAGAAGTGGTAATGGCTACACCTTC. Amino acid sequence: CARSGNGYTF.